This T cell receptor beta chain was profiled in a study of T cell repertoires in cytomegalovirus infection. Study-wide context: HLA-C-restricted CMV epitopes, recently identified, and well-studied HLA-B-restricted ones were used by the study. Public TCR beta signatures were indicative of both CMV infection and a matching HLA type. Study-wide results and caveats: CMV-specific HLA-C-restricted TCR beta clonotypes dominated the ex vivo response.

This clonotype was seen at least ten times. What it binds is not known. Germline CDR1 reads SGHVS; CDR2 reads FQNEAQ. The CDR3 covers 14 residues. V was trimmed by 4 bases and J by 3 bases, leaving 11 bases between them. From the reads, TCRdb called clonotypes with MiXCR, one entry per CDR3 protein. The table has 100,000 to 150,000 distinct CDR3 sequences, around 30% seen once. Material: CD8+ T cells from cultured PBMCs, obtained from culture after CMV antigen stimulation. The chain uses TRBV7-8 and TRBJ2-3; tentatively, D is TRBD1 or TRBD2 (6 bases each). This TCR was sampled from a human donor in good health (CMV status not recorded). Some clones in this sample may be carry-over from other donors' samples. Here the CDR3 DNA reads TGTGCCAGCAGCTCGAGGGGGGCTACAGATACGCAGTATTTT. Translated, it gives CASSSRGATDTQYF.